The 17 T cell receptor beta chains in this list originate from one sample, sequenced in a study of OX40 agonist ivuxolimab in advanced cancers. Some clones are missing from TCRdb's copy, which holds only in-frame ones; the method was immunoSEQ multiplex PCR. The table records around 70,000 clones, 80% to 95% of them present only once. This specimen was CD4+ or CD8+ T cells sorted from blood, taken in a trial of the OX40 agonist ivuxolimab. The receptor set was obtained from an adult with an advanced solid tumor such as melanoma, head and neck, liver or kidney cancer.

The J gene is TRBJ2-3, the V gene TRBV7-9, with D possibly called TRBD1 or TRBD2 (5 bases each). Per the germline V gene, CDR1 is SEHNR and CDR2 is FQNEAQ (reference sequence). The CDR3 spans 14 residues. V lost 5 bases and J 1 base, leaving 10 bases between the germline ends. CDR3 loop: CASSPGRGTDTQYF. The CDR3 bases are TGTGCCAGCAGCCCGGGACGGGGCACAGATACGCAGTATTTT.

This clone turned up a few times. Other nucleotide sequences in the sample specify the same CDR3. The chain links TRBV6-4 to TRBJ1-6, with D hard to call. In germline, CDR1 is MRHNA, CDR2 SNTAGT. The CDR3 has 13 amino acids. V lost 2 bases, J lost 5 bases, and 4 bases lay in between. CDR3 in amino acids: CASSDRDNSPLHF. In DNA form, the CDR3 reads TGTGCCAGCAGTGACAGGGATAATTCACCCCTCCACTTT.

This chain joins TRBV11-2 and TRBJ2-1, with D perhaps assigned TRBD1 or TRBD2 (5 bases each). Between the trimmed V and J ends, which lost 8 bases and 6 bases, there was a span of 17 bases. The CDR3 extends over 14 amino acids. Germline V lookup: CDR1 SGHAT, CDR2 FQNNGV. For the CDR3, the DNA is TGTGCCAGCGTCCATATGGGTGGGGGCAATGAGCAGTTCTTC. This gives the protein CASVHMGGGNEQFF.

This rearrangement joins TRBV6-1 to TRBJ2-7; D possibly matches TRBD1 or TRBD2 (7 bases each). Germline CDR1 is MNHNS and CDR2 is SASEGT. V was trimmed by 6 bases and J by 5 bases, leaving 14 bases between them. The CDR3 is 13 residues long. CDR3 region: CASSPQGGDEQYF. The CDR3, as DNA: TGTGCCAGCAGCCCCCAGGGGGGGGACGAGCAGTACTTC.

CDR3 nucleotides: TGTGCCAGCAGCTTAGGGGGTAGGATTAATGAAAAACTGTTTTTT. Protein product: CASSLGGRINEKLFF. The chain carries TRBV13 and TRBJ1-4; D not resolved. The CDR3 sequence is 15 residues long. V gave up 0 bases and J gave up 4 bases, with 9 bases separating them. In germline, CDR1 is PRHDT, CDR2 FYEKMQ (reference sequence).

The rearrangement uses TRBV7-9 and TRBJ1-1; D is unclear. The CDR3 consists of 13 residues. The germline V gene encodes CDR1 SEHNR and CDR2 FQNEAQ (reference sequence). V dropped 5 bases and J dropped 0 bases, with 7 bases sitting between them. The CDR3 region has the DNA TGTGCCAGCAGCGATCCGATGAACACTGAAGCTTTCTTT. Translation gives CASSDPMNTEAFF. Together with reference TRBV7-9 and TRBJ1-1, the CDR3 gives the full variable domain: DTGVSQNPRHKITKRGQNVTFRCDPISEHNRLYWYRQTLGQGPEFLTYFQNEAQLEKSRLLSDRFSAERPKGSFSTLEIQRTEQGDSAMYLCASSDPMNTEAFFGQGTRLTVV.

This clone came up once. The chain links TRBV21-1 to TRBJ2-7; the D segment call TRBD2 is taken from the table without a DNA check. TRBV21-1 corresponds to a pseudogene. The CDR3 is made up of 15 amino acids. The CDR3 loop is CASSTQTRHYHEQYF. CDR3 DNA: TGTGCCAGCAGCACCCAGACCCGTCACTACCACGAGCAGTACTTC.

The chain employs TRBV5-6 and TRBJ2-7, with D maybe TRBD1 (7 bases). V lost 6 bases to trimming and J lost 2 bases, with 15 bases between them. Germline CDR1 SGHDT, CDR2 YYEEEE. This CDR3 has 14 residues. CDR3 DNA: TGTGCCAGCAACCTGGGCGGGACAGCCTACGAGCAGTACTTC. This encodes CASNLGGTAYEQYF. Using reference TRBV5-6 and TRBJ2-7 for the parts outside the CDR3, the full variable domain is DAGVTQSPTHLIKTRGQQVTLRCSPKSGHDTVSWYQQALGQGPQFIFQYYEEEERQRGNFPDRFSGHQFPNYSSELNVNALLLGDSALYLCASNLGGTAYEQYFGPGTRLTVT.

The chain joins TRBV4-3 to TRBJ1-4; D possibly corresponds to TRBD1 (5 bases). Germline values: CDR1 LGHNA, CDR2 YSLEER. V was clipped by 0 bases and J by 4 bases, with 15 bases between them. The CDR3 is made up of 17 amino acids. The CDR3 is CASSQDSEGANNEKLFF. The CDR3 bases are TGCGCCAGCAGCCAAGACTCAGAAGGGGCCAATAATGAAAAACTGTTTTTT.

The CDR3 loop is CASSLPGGETQYF. The CDR3 nucleotides read TGTGCCAGCAGCCTCCCCGGGGGAGAGACCCAGTACTTC. The V and J genes are TRBV7-8 and TRBJ2-5; D may be TRBD2 (6 bases). In germline, CDR1 is SGHVS, CDR2 FQNEAQ. With 5 bases removed from V and 4 bases from J, the gap between germline ends came to 11 bases. CDR3 length equals 13 residues.

The rearrangement uses TRBV7-3 and TRBJ1-4; 8 bases agree with TRBD1. This CDR3 region has 15 residues. The ends lost 4 bases at V and 7 bases at J; junction bases unmatched: 8. Germline loops: CDR1 SGHTA, CDR2 FQGTGA. This CDR3 is CASSSSGGVGEKLFF. DNA of the CDR3: TGTGCCAGCAGCTCCTCAGGGGGCGTCGGTGAAAAACTGTTTTTT.

J is TRBJ2-7 and V is TRBV5-1; maybe TRBD1 (6 bases). The CDR3 totals 14 residues. Germline-derived CDR1 and CDR2 are SGHRS and YFSETQ. With 0 bases removed from V and 1 base from J, the gap between germline ends came to 8 bases. For the CDR3, the DNA is TGCGCCAGCAGCTTGGCTCAGGGGTCCTACGAGCAGTACTTC. As protein: CASSLAQGSYEQYF.

This chain connects TRBV15 to TRBJ2-1; no definite D call. In germline, CDR1 is LNHNV, CDR2 YYDKDF (reference sequence). This CDR3 comprises 17 residues. V lost 0 bases, J lost 1 base, and 13 bases lay in between. The CDR3, as DNA: TGTGCCACCAGCAGAGATCGGCTAGAGGTGTCCTACAATGAGCAGTTCTTC. Protein sequence: CATSRDRLEVSYNEQFF.

The chain uses TRBV13 and TRBJ2-7, with 10 bases identical to TRBD2. The CDR3 is 16 amino acids. CDR1 is PRHDT and CDR2 is FYEKMQ in the germline V gene (reference sequence). The V and J ends lost 2 bases and 5 bases, in that order; junction bases with no gene match: 9. CDR3: CASSLSSWLAGDEQYF. CDR3 bases: TGTGCCAGCAGCTTAAGCTCGTGGCTAGCGGGGGACGAGCAGTACTTC.

The V gene is TRBV5-4, the J gene TRBJ2-1, with TRBD2 matching 9 bases. This CDR3 spans 16 amino acids. V gave up 4 bases and J gave up 1 base; unmatched junction bases: 6. Per the germline V gene, CDR1 is SGHNT and CDR2 is YYREEE (reference sequence). The CDR3 DNA reads TGTGCCAGCAGCCCCGATAGCGGGGGATCCTACAATGAGCAGTTCTTC. It yields the protein CASSPDSGGSYNEQFF.

This chain joins TRBV27 and TRBJ2-7; 9 bases align to TRBD2. Germline V lookup: CDR1 MNHEY, CDR2 SMNVEV (reference sequence). J gave up 1 base and V 2 bases, and 24 bases lay outside the gene matches. This CDR3 is 22 amino acids long. This CDR3 is CASSLSWESKGKRGDRSYEQYF. The CDR3 coding sequence is TGTGCCAGCAGTTTAAGCTGGGAGTCGAAGGGGAAGCGGGGGGATCGATCCTACGAGCAGTACTTC.

The V gene is TRBV10-3, the J gene TRBJ1-1, with TRBD1 identical over 10 bases. The CDR3 contains 15 residues. Germline V gene lookup returns CDR1 ENHRY and CDR2 SYGVKD. J gave up 2 bases and V 5 bases, and 5 bases lay outside the gene matches. The CDR3 here is CAISQTGGLNTEAFF. DNA for the CDR3: TGTGCCATCAGTCAGACAGGGGGCCTTAACACTGAAGCTTTCTTT.